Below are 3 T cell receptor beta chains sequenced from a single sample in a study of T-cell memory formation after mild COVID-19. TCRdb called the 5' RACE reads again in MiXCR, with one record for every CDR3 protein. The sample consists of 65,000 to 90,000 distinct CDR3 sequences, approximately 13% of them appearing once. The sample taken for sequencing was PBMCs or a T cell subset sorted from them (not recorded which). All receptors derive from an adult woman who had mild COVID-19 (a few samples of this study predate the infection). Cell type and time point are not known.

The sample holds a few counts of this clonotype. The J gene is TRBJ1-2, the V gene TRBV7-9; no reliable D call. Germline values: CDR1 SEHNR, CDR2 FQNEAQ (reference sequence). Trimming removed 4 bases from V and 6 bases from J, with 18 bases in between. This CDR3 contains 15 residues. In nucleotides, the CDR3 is TGTGCCAGCAGCTCTGAACACTTCTCGGAGAATGGCTACACCTTC. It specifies CASSSEHFSENGYTF.

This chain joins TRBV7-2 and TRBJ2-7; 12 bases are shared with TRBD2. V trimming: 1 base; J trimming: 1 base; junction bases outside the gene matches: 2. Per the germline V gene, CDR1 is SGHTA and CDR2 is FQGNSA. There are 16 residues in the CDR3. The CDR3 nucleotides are TGTGCCAGCAGCTTAGATCTAGCGGGGGGGTCCTACGAGCAGTACTTC. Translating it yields CASSLDLAGGSYEQYF. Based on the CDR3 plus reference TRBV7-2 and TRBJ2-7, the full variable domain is GAGVSQSPSNKVTEKGKDVELRCDPISGHTALYWYRQSLGQGLEFLIYFQGNSAPDKSGLPSDRFSAERTGGSVSTLTIQRTQQEDSAVYLCASSLDLAGGSYEQYFGPGTRLTVT.

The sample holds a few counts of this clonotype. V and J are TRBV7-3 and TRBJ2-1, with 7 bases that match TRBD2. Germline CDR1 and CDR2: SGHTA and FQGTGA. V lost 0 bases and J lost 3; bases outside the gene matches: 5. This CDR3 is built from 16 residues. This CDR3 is CASSLTAGEGYNEQFF. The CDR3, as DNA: TGTGCCAGCAGCTTAACGGCGGGAGAAGGCTACAATGAGCAGTTCTTC.